This T cell receptor (beta chain) was found in a study of blood T cell repertoires in COVID-19. The assay was immunoSEQ multiplex PCR, and TCRdb's table has in-frame clones only and misses some. This table has approximately 100,000 clones, about 89% appearing once. CDR1 and CDR2 (germline): MNHEY, SMNVEV (reference sequence). This CDR3 has 13 amino acids. Trimming left V 6 bases short and J 0 bases short, with 5 bases between. This sequence was found in a human donor with acute or convalescent COVID-19. The donor label of this sample is uncertain. The chain has TRBV27 and TRBJ2-2; tentative D call: TRBD1 (5 bases). The sequenced sample consisted of peripheral blood. Here the CDR3 reads CASRTANTGELFF. The CDR3 DNA reads TGTGCCAGCAGGACAGCGAACACCGGGGAGCTGTTTTTT.